One sample yielded the 8 T cell receptor beta chains listed below, sequenced in a study of T-cell reconstitution after alpha-beta-depleted transplantation in children. A TCRbeta library incorporating unique molecular identifiers was prepared. TCRdb redid the calling of the PCR reads with MiXCR, one entry per CDR3 protein. The sample includes a few hundred thousand distinct CDR3 sequences, 10% of them seen just once. Material: PBMCs, obtained before TCRalphabeta/CD19-depleted stem cell transplant. The receptors originated from a boy under two years old with acute myeloid leukemia, due to receive a stem cell transplant.

In the case of this clonotype: This may come from a read error, since a much larger clone is one base off. This chain links TRBV20-1 with TRBJ2-1, with D possibly matching TRBD1 (6 bases). The CDR3 has 12 residues. With 7 bases removed from V and 2 bases from J, the gap between germline ends came to 9 bases. Germline-derived CDR1 and CDR2 are DFQATT and SNEGSKA (reference sequence). In nucleotides, the CDR3 is TGCAGTGGGCACAGGGCCTACAATGAGCAGTTCTTC. The encoded protein is CSGHRAYNEQFF.

This clonotype was detected a few times. CDR3 residues: CSARWGSYNSPLHF. DNA for the CDR3: TGCAGTGCTAGGTGGGGGTCCTATAATTCACCCCTCCACTTT. The chain recombines TRBV20-1 with TRBJ1-6; TRBD1 might be the D (5 bases). Per germline, CDR1 DFQATT and CDR2 SNEGSKA (reference sequence). Trimming removed 3 bases from V and 1 base from J, with 7 bases in between. The CDR3 is 14 amino acids.

This clonotype was recorded a few times. The chain carries TRBV11-2 and TRBJ1-4; D gene uncertain. Germline CDR1 reads SGHAT; CDR2 reads FQNNGV. This CDR3 spans 14 amino acids. V was clipped by 5 bases and J by 7 bases, with 14 bases between them. CDR3 amino acids: CASSLGIGVEKLFF. CDR3 DNA: TGTGCCAGCAGCCTTGGGATTGGGGTTGAAAAACTGTTTTTT.

At least ten counts were recorded for this clonotype. The rearrangement joins TRBV5-1 to TRBJ1-2, with 7 positions matching TRBD1. Per the germline V gene, CDR1 is SGHRS and CDR2 is YFSETQ. With V trimmed by 0 bases and J by 4 bases, 6 bases remained unmatched. CDR3 length equals 15 residues. CDR3 loop: CASSLVQGTPYGYTF. The CDR3 DNA reads as TGCGCCAGCAGCTTGGTACAGGGGACGCCCTATGGCTACACCTTC.

The table lists this clonotype with many counts. The J gene is TRBJ2-7, the V gene TRBV7-2; tentative D call: TRBD1 (5 bases). There are 14 residues in the CDR3. The germline CDR1 and CDR2 sequences are SGHTA and FQGNSA. Trimming left V 1 base short and J 2 bases short, with 9 bases between. CDR3 bases: TGTGCCAGCAGCTTAGGGACACTACCCTACGAGCAGTACTTC. Its protein is CASSLGTLPYEQYF.

This clonotype was counted only a few times. The rearrangement joins TRBV20-1 to TRBJ1-5, with D tentatively TRBD1 (6 bases). Germline assignment: CDR1 DFQATT and CDR2 SNEGSKA (reference sequence). Trimming pared 1 base from V and 0 bases from J, leaving 13 bases between. This CDR3 contains 16 residues. CDR3 loop: CSARGAQGYSNQPQHF. In DNA, the CDR3 is TGCAGTGCTAGAGGGGCGCAGGGGTATAGCAATCAGCCCCAGCATTTT.

This clonotype was seen only a few times. This chain links TRBV10-3 with TRBJ2-3, with D possibly matching TRBD1 (7 bases). The germline CDR1 and CDR2 sequences are ENHRY and SYGVKD. Trimming pared 6 bases from V and 1 base from J, leaving 14 bases between. The CDR3 loop spans 15 amino acids. The CDR3 spells CAIRSDREGTDTQYF. The CDR3 nucleotides are TGTGCCATCAGATCTGACAGGGAGGGCACAGATACGCAGTATTTT.

CDR3 nucleotide sequence: TGTGCCAGCAGTCTCTACAGGGGGAGGAAGAGCAATCAGCCCCAGCATTTT. It yields the protein CASSLYRGRKSNQPQHF. The chain couples TRBV28 to TRBJ1-5; 8 bases map to TRBD1. The junction had 10 bases not matched to a gene; V was cut back by 5 bases and J by 1 base. This CDR3 spans 17 amino acids. The germline V gene encodes CDR1 MDHEN and CDR2 SYDVKM.